This T cell receptor beta chain stems from a study of control samples from healthy donors and cancer patients. This clone was counted between two and nine times. Here immunoSEQ multiplex PCR was the method, and the copy in TCRdb shows in-frame clones only, minus some. The table includes tens of thousands of clones, 75% to 85% detected once. This CDR3 comprises 15 residues. Germline V gene sequence: CDR1 SGHAT, CDR2 FQDESV (reference sequence). V was pared by 2 bases and J by 7 bases, with 8 bases of the junction left unmatched. The source of this sequence is a man between 35 and 55 years old in good health. The rearrangement uses TRBV11-1 and TRBJ2-1, with 7 bases aligning to TRBD2. The specimen was blood. In nucleotides, the CDR3 is TGTGCCAGCAGCTTATTGGCGGGAGATGTGAATGAGCAGTTCTTC. Translation: CASSLLAGDVNEQFF.